Listed here are 18 T cell receptor beta chains from one sample, sequenced in a study of cytomegalovirus exposure and HLA in healthy donors. Sequencing used immunoSEQ multiplex PCR; TCRdb keeps in-frame clones, though not all of them. The data contain some 320,000 clones, about nine tenths of them singletons. Sequencing was done on a sample of PBMCs. Receptors originate from a woman aged 25 to 39 in good health and CMV-seropositive.

The chain joins TRBV9 to TRBJ2-1, with 13 bases lining up with TRBD2. Germline V gene sequence: CDR1 SGDLS, CDR2 YYNGEE. V lost 3 bases and J lost 8; bases outside the gene matches: 5. The CDR3 covers 15 residues. The CDR3 nucleotides are TGTGCCAGCAGCGAACTAGCGGGAGGGCGGGATGAGCAGTTCTTC. Translation: CASSELAGGRDEQFF. Full variable domain (missing parts from reference TRBV9 and TRBJ2-1): DSGVTQTPKHLITATGQRVTLRCSPRSGDLSVYWYQQSLDQGLQFLIQYYNGEERAKGNILERFSAQQFPDLHSELNLSSLELGDSALYFCASSELAGGRDEQFFGPGTRLTVL.

The V gene is TRBV4-1, the J gene TRBJ2-7; no reliable D call. In germline, CDR1 is MGHRA, CDR2 YSYEKL. V gave up 1 base and J gave up 0 bases, with 10 bases separating them. The CDR3 loop spans 15 amino acids. The CDR3 sequence is CASSQVSATSYEQYF. The DNA of the CDR3 is TGCGCCAGCAGCCAAGTTTCAGCCACCTCCTACGAGCAGTACTTC.

The chain recombines TRBV28 with TRBJ1-3, with no clear D. The CDR3 sequence is 15 residues long. CDR1 is MDHEN and CDR2 is SYDVKM in the germline V gene. Deletions cut 2 bases from V and 0 bases from J, with 8 bases between. CDR3 in amino acids: CASSLTTSSGNTIYF. The CDR3 DNA sequence: TGTGCCAGCAGTTTAACCACTAGCTCTGGAAACACCATATATTTT.

Note on this clone: The sample contains more than one DNA sequence encoding this CDR3. V and J are TRBV4-3 and TRBJ2-1; 9 bases align to TRBD2. CDR3 length: 15 residues. V shed 4 bases, J shed 3 bases, and the junction held 4 bases outside the gene matches. Germline CDR1 LGHNA, CDR2 YSLEER. The CDR3 region has the DNA TGCGCCAGCAGCCTCCTAGCGGGAAGCTACAATGAGCAGTTCTTC. Translating gives CASSLLAGSYNEQFF.

V usage is TRBV27 and J usage is TRBJ1-2, with D unresolved. The CDR3 loop spans 15 amino acids. Germline V gives CDR1 MNHEY, CDR2 SMNVEV (reference sequence). The V and J ends lost 2 bases and 7 bases respectively, with 17 bases between them. Written as DNA, the CDR3 is TGTGCCAGCAGTTTAACAGTAAAACAACCCGGTGGCTACACCTTC. Translation gives CASSLTVKQPGGYTF.

V and J are TRBV5-6 and TRBJ1-6; D not resolved. Germline V gene data show CDR1 as SGHDT and CDR2 as YYEEEE. V was pared by 4 bases and J by 7 bases, with 18 bases between. The CDR3 is 16 residues long. As DNA, the CDR3 is TGTGCCAGCAGCCCGCGTGTGGGGTTCGGCAATTCACCCCTCCACTTT. It yields the protein CASSPRVGFGNSPLHF.

The V call is TRBV18, the J call TRBJ2-4; D call uncertain. Germline V CDR1 and CDR2: KGHSH, LQKENI. CDR3 size: 14 residues. Trimming removed 4 bases from V and 0 bases from J, with 7 bases in between. The CDR3 DNA follows: TGTGCCAGCTCACTTACAGTAGCCAAAAACATTCAGTACTTC. Its translation is CASSLTVAKNIQYF.

The V and J genes are TRBV18 and TRBJ2-1; TRBD2 agrees at 10 bases. V was clipped by 3 bases and J by 7 bases; unmatched bases: 15. The germline V gene encodes CDR1 KGHSH and CDR2 LQKENI. CDR3 size: 18 residues. The CDR3 DNA reads as TGTGCCAGCTCACCGGAGACTAGCGGGCTTGCCGGAACAAATGAGCAGTTCTTC. This translates into CASSPETSGLAGTNEQFF. The full variable domain, in which reference TRBV18 and TRBJ2-1 provide the parts outside the CDR3, is NAGVMQNPRHLVRRRGQEARLRCSPMKGHSHVYWYRQLPEEGLKFMVYLQKENIIDESGMPKERFSAEFPKEGPSILRIQQVVRGDSAAYFCASSPETSGLAGTNEQFFGPGTRLTVL.

The chain joins TRBV5-1 to TRBJ2-1; 7 bases are a match to TRBD2. Germline CDR1 SGHRS, CDR2 YFSETQ. V shed 0 bases and J 6 bases; nucleotides not matched to a gene: 6. The CDR3 spans 15 residues. The CDR3, as DNA: TGCGCCAGCAGCTTGGTGGGTGCTAGCGGCAATGAGCAGTTCTTC. Its translation is CASSLVGASGNEQFF.

The genes are TRBV7-2 and TRBJ2-5, with 10 nucleotides matching TRBD2. V was pared by 5 bases and J by 9 bases, with 9 bases of the junction left unmatched. The CDR3 consists of 14 residues. In germline, CDR1 is SGHTA, CDR2 FQGNSA. This CDR3 is CASSPPPSGGPQYF. DNA of the CDR3: TGTGCCAGCAGCCCCCCCCCTAGCGGGGGTCCCCAGTACTTC.

The chain combines TRBV9 with TRBJ2-1; maybe TRBD2 (5 bases). CDR3 size: 19 residues. The germline V gene has CDR1 SGDLS and CDR2 YYNGEE. The V end lost 2 bases, the J end lost 5 bases, and 26 bases lay between the germline ends. This CDR3 reads CASSVEGSGGPIVNNEQFF. CDR3 coding DNA: TGTGCCAGCAGCGTTGAGGGATCAGGAGGACCTATTGTAAACAATGAGCAGTTCTTC.

This clone was counted a single time. The chain employs TRBV28 and TRBJ2-5; possible D gene TRBD1, 6 bases. Germline V gives CDR1 MDHEN, CDR2 SYDVKM. There are 10 residues in the CDR3. CDR3 sequence (DNA): TGTGCTTCTCAGGGGGAGACCCAGTACTTC. Amino acids: CASQGETQYF.

This chain uses TRBV28 with TRBJ2-7, with 9 bases fitting TRBD1. This CDR3 spans 15 amino acids. Germline assignment: CDR1 MDHEN and CDR2 SYDVKM. V lost 7 bases to trimming and J lost 3 bases; unmatched junction nucleotides: 10. CDR3 DNA: TGTGCCAGCACCCCAAGGGGACAGGGCCGCTACGAGCAGTACTTC. Translated: CASTPRGQGRYEQYF. The full variable domain, completed using reference TRBV28 and TRBJ2-7, is DVKVTQSSRYLVKRTGEKVFLECVQDMDHENMFWYRQDPGLGLRLIYFSYDVKMKEKGDIPEGYSVSREKKERFSLILESASTNQTSMYLCASTPRGQGRYEQYFGPGTRLTVT.

This rearrangement joins TRBV5-1 to TRBJ2-6; no reliable D call. The CDR3 consists of 15 residues. In germline, CDR1 is SGHRS, CDR2 YFSETQ. V was clipped by 4 bases and J by 1 base, with 9 bases between them. The CDR3 bases are TGCGCCAGCAGCAAACAGACATCTGGGGCCAACGTCCTGACTTTC. Residues: CASSKQTSGANVLTF.

In this sample, this clone turned up once. The V and J genes are TRBV5-1 and TRBJ1-1, with D tentatively TRBD1 (6 bases). The germline V gene encodes CDR1 SGHRS and CDR2 YFSETQ. The CDR3 extends over 14 amino acids. Trimming removed 2 bases at V and 1 base at J, with 9 bases between. In DNA, the CDR3 is TGCGCCAGCAGCTTATTGGACAGGAACACTGAAGCTTTCTTT. As protein: CASSLLDRNTEAFF. Based on the CDR3 plus reference TRBV5-1 and TRBJ1-1, the full variable domain is KAGVTQTPRYLIKTRGQQVTLSCSPISGHRSVSWYQQTPGQGLQFLFEYFSETQRNKGNFPGRFSGRQFSNSRSEMNVSTLELGDSALYLCASSLLDRNTEAFFGQGTRLTVV.

The chain couples TRBV2 to TRBJ2-3; 9 nucleotides agree with TRBD2. Per the germline V gene, CDR1 is SNHLY and CDR2 is FYNNEI. The junction had 6 bases not matched to a gene; V was cut back by 8 bases and J by 3 bases. The CDR3 extends over 14 amino acids. CDR3 sequence reads: CASPMREGTDTQYF. DNA for the CDR3: TGTGCCAGCCCGATGCGGGAGGGTACAGATACGCAGTATTTT.

V and J are TRBV28 and TRBJ1-2; no firm D call. This CDR3 is built from 13 residues. Trimming pared 6 bases from V and 5 bases from J, leaving 13 bases between. The germline CDR1 and CDR2 sequences are MDHEN and SYDVKM. CDR3 bases: TGTGCCAGCAGCCCTAGCCCCAAGTATGGCTACACCTTC. Translation: CASSPSPKYGYTF.

V and J are TRBV30 and TRBJ1-3; TRBD1 aligns across 9 bases. J lost 2 bases, V lost 3 bases, and 8 bases had no gene match. From germline, CDR1 is GTSNPN and CDR2 SVGIG (reference sequence). The CDR3 sequence is 16 residues long. The DNA of the CDR3 is TGTGCCTGGAGCCCGACAGGGGGAGTAACTGGAAACACCATATATTTT. Translating gives CAWSPTGGVTGNTIYF. The entire variable domain, with the rest obtained from reference TRBV30 and TRBJ1-3, is as follows: SQTIHQWPATLVQPVGSPLSLECTVEGTSNPNLYWYRQAAGRGLQLLFYSVGIGQISSEVPQNLSASRPQDRQFILSSKKLLLSDSGFYLCAWSPTGGVTGNTIYFGEGSWLTVV.